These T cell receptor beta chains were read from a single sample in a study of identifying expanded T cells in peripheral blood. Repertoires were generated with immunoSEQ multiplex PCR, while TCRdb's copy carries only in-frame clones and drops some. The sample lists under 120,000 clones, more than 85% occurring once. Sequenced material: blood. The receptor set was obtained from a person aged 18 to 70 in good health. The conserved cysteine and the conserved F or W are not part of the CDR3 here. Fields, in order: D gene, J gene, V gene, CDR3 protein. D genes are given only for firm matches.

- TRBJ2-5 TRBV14 ASSQREYQETQY
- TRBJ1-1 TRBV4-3 ASSQVLVGAEAF
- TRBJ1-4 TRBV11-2 ASSSQPLNEKLF
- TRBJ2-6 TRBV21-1 ASSCGQGPEVRAGANVLT
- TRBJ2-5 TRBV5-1 ASSEFVETQY
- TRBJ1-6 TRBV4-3 ASSQADLHNSPLH
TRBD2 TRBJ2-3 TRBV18 ASSPLAGVLTDTQY
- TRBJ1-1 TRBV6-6 AEGYEMNTEAF
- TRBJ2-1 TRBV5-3 ARSLYQEGYNEQF
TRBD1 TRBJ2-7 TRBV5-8 ASSPWDRDRGEQY
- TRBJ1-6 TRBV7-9 ASSLVIPFSGNSPLH
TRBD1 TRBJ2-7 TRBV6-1 ATETGRFYEQY
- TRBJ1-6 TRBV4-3 ASSQDQDYYNSPLH
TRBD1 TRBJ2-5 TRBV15 ATSRTGQGGETQY
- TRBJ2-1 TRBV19 ASSIVGASYNEQF
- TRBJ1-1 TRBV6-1 ASEGRMNTEAF
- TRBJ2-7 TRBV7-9 ASSSNPGEQY
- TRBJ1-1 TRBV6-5 ASSYVQGGTEAF
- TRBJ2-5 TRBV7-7 ASSLGGARQETQY
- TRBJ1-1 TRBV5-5 ASNLSGETF